This note documents a single T cell receptor (beta chain) sequence. The data derive from a study of graft-versus-host responses after intestinal transplantation. The protocol was immunoSEQ multiplex PCR, while the TCRdb copy is restricted to in-frame clones and leaves out a portion. Of about 37,000 clones in the sample, approximately 90% were seen once. Intraepithelial and lamina propria lymphocytes were freed from processed graft tissue. Trimming left V 4 bases short and J 4 bases short, with 13 bases between. The CDR3 contains 14 residues. CDR1 and CDR2 (germline): LNHNV, YYDKDF (reference sequence).

The TCR comes from a human patient who received an intestinal transplant, so some T cells may come from the graft donor. The chain joins TRBV15 to TRBJ1-1; no firm D call. The sequencing here drew on ileum tissue, taken roughly 200 days after intestinal transplant. CDR3 sequence reads: CATSTFVGGTEAFF. CDR3 nucleotides: TGTGCCACCAGCACCTTTGTGGGTGGCACTGAAGCTTTCTTT.